The 20 T cell receptor beta chains presented below share a single source sample, sequenced in a study of cytomegalovirus exposure and HLA in healthy donors. The primer mix had 60 Vbeta and 13 Jbeta primers. Data came from immunoSEQ multiplex PCR; TCRdb stores just in-frame clones and leaves some out. The sample contains about 140,000 clones, roughly 80% of which appear only once. Material for sequencing was PBMCs. These receptor sequences come from a female donor in good health and CMV-seronegative.

This rearrangement joins TRBV5-6 to TRBJ1-2; 7 positions agree with TRBD1. V shed 4 bases, J shed 4 bases, and the junction held 4 bases outside the gene matches. This CDR3 has 13 amino acids. Per germline, CDR1 SGHDT and CDR2 YYEEEE. CDR3 nucleotide sequence: TGTGCCAGCAGCCCGGGACAGTCCTATGGCTACACCTTC. Translated, it gives CASSPGQSYGYTF.

This clone has more than one count but fewer than ten. V usage is TRBV5-1 and J usage is TRBJ2-3; TRBD1 might be the D (5 bases). V shed 0 bases and J shed 1 base, with 9 bases lying between them. Germline CDR1 is SGHRS and CDR2 is YFSETQ. This CDR3 spans 15 amino acids. As DNA, the CDR3 is TGCGCCAGCAGCTTGGAGGGGCGCGGCACAGATACGCAGTATTTT. Translating it yields CASSLEGRGTDTQYF.

The CDR3 protein is CASGLVTPGQPLGTDTQYF. CDR3 DNA: TGTGCTAGTGGTTTGGTAACCCCCGGACAGCCCCTAGGCACAGATACGCAGTATTTT. This sequence joins TRBV12-5 and TRBJ2-3; perhaps TRBD1 as D (6 bases). Germline V gene lookup returns CDR1 LGHNT and CDR2 FRNRAP. CDR3 length: 19 amino acids. Trimming pared 0 bases from V and 1 base from J, leaving 20 bases between.

The rearrangement links TRBV18 to TRBJ1-1; D is ambiguous. V gave up 1 base and J gave up 7 bases, with 10 bases separating them. There are 13 residues in the CDR3. Germline loops: CDR1 KGHSH, CDR2 LQKENI. CDR3 sequence reads: CASSPQSLSEAFF. CDR3 DNA sequence: TGTGCCAGCTCACCACAGAGTCTTAGTGAAGCTTTCTTT.

The V and J genes are TRBV5-1 and TRBJ2-7, with 7 positions matching TRBD1. The CDR3 runs 16 residues. The germline gives CDR1 SGHRS, CDR2 YFSETQ. Germline trimming cut 0 bases from V and 3 bases from J; bases unmatched to any gene: 9. CDR3 loop: CASSLAPGGPGYEQYF. DNA of the CDR3: TGCGCCAGCAGCTTGGCGCCAGGGGGACCGGGCTACGAGCAGTACTTC.

CDR3 sequence reads: CASSFTGRYTF. CDR3 sequence (DNA): TGTGCCAGCAGCTTTACAGGGCGCTACACCTTC. The chain couples TRBV5-6 to TRBJ1-2; tentative D call: TRBD1 (6 bases). Per the germline V gene, CDR1 is SGHDT and CDR2 is YYEEEE. V lost 2 bases to trimming and J lost 9 bases, with 8 bases between them. The CDR3 consists of 11 residues. Full variable domain (missing parts from reference TRBV5-6 and TRBJ1-2): DAGVTQSPTHLIKTRGQQVTLRCSPKSGHDTVSWYQQALGQGPQFIFQYYEEEERQRGNFPDRFSGHQFPNYSSELNVNALLLGDSALYLCASSFTGRYTFGSGTRLTVV.

The rearrangement links TRBV5-6 to TRBJ2-7, with 8 nucleotides matching TRBD2. Germline V gene sequence: CDR1 SGHDT, CDR2 YYEEEE. This CDR3 is built from 14 residues. Unmatched junction bases numbered 6, after V lost 2 bases and J lost 5 bases. The CDR3 DNA follows: TGTGCCAGCAGCTTCTCTAGCGGGCTCCACGAGCAGTACTTC. Translation: CASSFSSGLHEQYF.

This chain uses TRBV5-1 with TRBJ1-4; D not certain. CDR1 is SGHRS, CDR2 YFSETQ, per germline. Trimming shortened V by 3 bases and J by 0 bases, and 9 bases separated the two germline ends. This CDR3 is 15 amino acids long. This CDR3 reads CASSSGVTTNEKLFF. CDR3 in DNA: TGCGCCAGCAGCTCCGGGGTGACAACTAATGAAAAACTGTTTTTT.

The sample holds a few counts of this clone. This sequence joins TRBV6-1 and TRBJ1-5, with 7 nucleotides matching TRBD1. Unmatched junction bases numbered 7, after V lost 4 bases and J lost 1 base. This CDR3 spans 16 amino acids. Germline CDR1 MNHNS, CDR2 SASEGT. DNA of the CDR3: TGTGCCAGCAGTGTGGGGACAGTGGCAAGCAATCAGCCCCAGCATTTT. This gives the protein CASSVGTVASNQPQHF.

This clone was counted between two and nine times. CDR3: CASSSYPSLAGETYEQYF. In DNA form, the CDR3 reads TGTGCCAGCAGCTCCTACCCCTCGCTAGCGGGAGAGACCTACGAGCAGTACTTC. The chain recombines TRBV7-8 with TRBJ2-7; TRBD2 matches at 10 bases. Trimming removed 4 bases from V and 2 bases from J; junction bases left unmatched: 14. This CDR3 spans 18 amino acids. Germline assignment: CDR1 SGHVS and CDR2 FQNEAQ.

This clone was recorded only once. The chain recombines TRBV6-5 with TRBJ1-1; D may be TRBD1 (5 bases). V lost 2 bases, J lost 5 bases, and 15 bases lay in between. Per germline, CDR1 MNHEY and CDR2 SVGAGI. This CDR3 is built from 15 residues. The CDR3 protein is CASSYAGRSGTEAFF. CDR3 coding DNA: TGTGCCAGCAGTTACGCCGGGAGGTCAGGGACTGAAGCTTTCTTT.

V and J are TRBV28 and TRBJ2-6; 8 nucleotides line up with TRBD1. Germline CDR1 and CDR2: MDHEN and SYDVKM. The CDR3 sequence is 17 residues long. V lost 5 bases and J lost 0; bases outside the gene matches: 6. The CDR3 DNA follows: TGTGCCAGCAGTCCTGGGACAGGTCGCTCTGGGGCCAACGTCCTGACTTTC. Protein product: CASSPGTGRSGANVLTF.

The chain has TRBV6-5 and TRBJ1-1; no definite D call. The germline V gene has CDR1 MNHEY and CDR2 SVGAGI. Trimming pared 0 bases from V and 6 bases from J, leaving 11 bases between. This CDR3 has 14 amino acids. CDR3 in amino acids: CASSYSSRQAEAFF. CDR3 DNA: TGTGCCAGCAGTTACTCCTCCCGCCAGGCTGAAGCTTTCTTT.

This clone has only a few counts. V and J are TRBV9 and TRBJ1-2; 7 positions agree with TRBD1. V was clipped by 4 bases and J by 4 bases; unmatched bases: 10. The germline gives CDR1 SGDLS, CDR2 YYNGEE. The CDR3 length is 15 residues. The CDR3 DNA sequence: TGTGCCAGCAGCCTAGACGGGACAGACTTCTATGGCTACACCTTC. Translated: CASSLDGTDFYGYTF.

This clone was counted a single time. The CDR3 sequence: CASSISAGGLYNEQFF. CDR3 in DNA: TGTGCCAGTAGTATCTCAGCGGGAGGCCTCTACAATGAGCAGTTCTTC. The chain couples TRBV19 to TRBJ2-1; 9 bases align to TRBD2. V gave up 3 bases and J gave up 3 bases; unmatched junction bases: 6. This CDR3 comprises 16 residues. CDR1 and CDR2 from the germline V gene are LNHDA and SQIVND (reference sequence).

The chain employs TRBV30 and TRBJ1-1; possibly TRBD1 for D (5 bases). The ends were cut back, 2 bases at V and 3 bases at J, with 16 bases in the middle. The germline V gene has CDR1 GTSNPN and CDR2 SVGIG (reference sequence). The CDR3 consists of 15 residues. The CDR3 sequence is CAWSLTGLQDTEAFF. CDR3 nucleotides: TGTGCCTGGAGTTTAACGGGACTCCAGGACACTGAAGCTTTCTTT.

The V gene is TRBV2, the J gene TRBJ2-7, with a weak D call TRBD2 (5 bases). Trimming removed 6 bases at V and 0 bases at J, with 18 bases between. The CDR3 totals 16 residues. The germline CDR1 and CDR2 sequences are SNHLY and FYNNEI. The chain's CDR3 is CASRPSLTGYSYEQYV. The CDR3 coding sequence is TGTGCCAGCAGGCCTAGCTTAACGGGGTACTCCTACGAGCAGTACGTC.

The V gene is TRBV28, the J gene TRBJ2-2; 8 bases map to TRBD1. CDR3 length: 13 amino acids. Germline CDR1 MDHEN, CDR2 SYDVKM. Trimming at V came to 7 bases and at J to 7 bases, leaving 5 bases not matched to a gene. CDR3 nucleotide sequence: TGTGCCAGCAATAGACAGGGGATCGGGGAGCTGTTTTTT. Translated, it gives CASNRQGIGELFF.

The CDR3 protein is CASSRPTSGRSGELFF. The CDR3 bases are TGTGCCAGCAGCCGGCCGACTAGCGGGAGATCCGGGGAGCTGTTTTTT. The J gene is TRBJ2-2, the V gene TRBV7-9; 12 bases align to TRBD2. CDR1 and CDR2 from the germline V gene are SEHNR and FQNEAQ (reference sequence). With 5 bases clipped from V and 6 bases from J, the junction kept 7 bases outside the gene matches. This CDR3 region has 16 residues.

The chain employs TRBV6-5 and TRBJ2-3; 9 bases match TRBD2. Germline loops: CDR1 MNHEY, CDR2 SVGAGI. The CDR3 covers 14 residues. With 6 bases clipped from V and 2 bases from J, the junction kept 3 bases outside the gene matches. CDR3 nucleotides: TGTGCCAGCAGCGGACTAGCGTACACAGATACGCAGTATTTT. Translating gives CASSGLAYTDTQYF.